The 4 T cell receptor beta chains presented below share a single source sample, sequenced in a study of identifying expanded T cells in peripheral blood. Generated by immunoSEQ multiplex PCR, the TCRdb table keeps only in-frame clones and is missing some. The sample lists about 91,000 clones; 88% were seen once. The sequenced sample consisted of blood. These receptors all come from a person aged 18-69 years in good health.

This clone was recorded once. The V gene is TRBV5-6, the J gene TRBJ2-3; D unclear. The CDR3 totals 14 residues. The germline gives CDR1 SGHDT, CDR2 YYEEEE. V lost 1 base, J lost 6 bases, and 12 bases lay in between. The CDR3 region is CASSLRQASDTQYF. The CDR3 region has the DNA TGTGCCAGCAGCTTGAGGCAGGCGTCTGATACGCAGTATTTT.

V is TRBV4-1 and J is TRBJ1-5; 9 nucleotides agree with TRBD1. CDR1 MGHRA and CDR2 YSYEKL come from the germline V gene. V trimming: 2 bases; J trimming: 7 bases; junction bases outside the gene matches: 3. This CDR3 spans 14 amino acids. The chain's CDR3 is CASSQRTGAQPQHF. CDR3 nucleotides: TGCGCCAGCAGCCAAAGGACAGGGGCCCAGCCCCAGCATTTT.

The CDR3 sequence: CASSVATGDGEKLFF. The CDR3 DNA is TGTGCCAGCAGCGTAGCTACTGGGGATGGGGAAAAACTGTTTTTT. This chain connects TRBV9 to TRBJ1-4, with unresolved D. Trimming cost V 0 bases and J 8 bases, with 14 bases left between them. Germline values: CDR1 SGDLS, CDR2 YYNGEE. The CDR3 totals 15 residues.

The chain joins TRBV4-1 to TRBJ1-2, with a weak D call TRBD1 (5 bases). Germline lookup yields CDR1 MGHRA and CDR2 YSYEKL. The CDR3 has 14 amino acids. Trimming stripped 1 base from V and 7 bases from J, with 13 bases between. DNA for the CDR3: TGCGCCAGCAGCCAAGTAGTCGGGGGTGCTGGCTACACCTTC. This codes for CASSQVVGGAGYTF.